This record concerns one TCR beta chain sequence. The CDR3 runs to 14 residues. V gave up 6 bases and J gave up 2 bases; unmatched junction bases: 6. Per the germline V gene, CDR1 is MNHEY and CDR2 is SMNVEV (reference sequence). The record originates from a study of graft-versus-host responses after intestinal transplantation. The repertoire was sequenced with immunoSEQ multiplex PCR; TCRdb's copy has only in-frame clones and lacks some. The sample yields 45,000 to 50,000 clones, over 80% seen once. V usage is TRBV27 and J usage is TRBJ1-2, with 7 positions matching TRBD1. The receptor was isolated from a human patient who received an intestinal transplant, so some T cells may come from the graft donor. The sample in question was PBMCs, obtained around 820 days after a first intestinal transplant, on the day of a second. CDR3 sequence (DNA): TGTGCCAGCAGGCCTGACAGGGAGAACTATGGCTACACCTTC. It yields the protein CASRPDRENYGYTF.